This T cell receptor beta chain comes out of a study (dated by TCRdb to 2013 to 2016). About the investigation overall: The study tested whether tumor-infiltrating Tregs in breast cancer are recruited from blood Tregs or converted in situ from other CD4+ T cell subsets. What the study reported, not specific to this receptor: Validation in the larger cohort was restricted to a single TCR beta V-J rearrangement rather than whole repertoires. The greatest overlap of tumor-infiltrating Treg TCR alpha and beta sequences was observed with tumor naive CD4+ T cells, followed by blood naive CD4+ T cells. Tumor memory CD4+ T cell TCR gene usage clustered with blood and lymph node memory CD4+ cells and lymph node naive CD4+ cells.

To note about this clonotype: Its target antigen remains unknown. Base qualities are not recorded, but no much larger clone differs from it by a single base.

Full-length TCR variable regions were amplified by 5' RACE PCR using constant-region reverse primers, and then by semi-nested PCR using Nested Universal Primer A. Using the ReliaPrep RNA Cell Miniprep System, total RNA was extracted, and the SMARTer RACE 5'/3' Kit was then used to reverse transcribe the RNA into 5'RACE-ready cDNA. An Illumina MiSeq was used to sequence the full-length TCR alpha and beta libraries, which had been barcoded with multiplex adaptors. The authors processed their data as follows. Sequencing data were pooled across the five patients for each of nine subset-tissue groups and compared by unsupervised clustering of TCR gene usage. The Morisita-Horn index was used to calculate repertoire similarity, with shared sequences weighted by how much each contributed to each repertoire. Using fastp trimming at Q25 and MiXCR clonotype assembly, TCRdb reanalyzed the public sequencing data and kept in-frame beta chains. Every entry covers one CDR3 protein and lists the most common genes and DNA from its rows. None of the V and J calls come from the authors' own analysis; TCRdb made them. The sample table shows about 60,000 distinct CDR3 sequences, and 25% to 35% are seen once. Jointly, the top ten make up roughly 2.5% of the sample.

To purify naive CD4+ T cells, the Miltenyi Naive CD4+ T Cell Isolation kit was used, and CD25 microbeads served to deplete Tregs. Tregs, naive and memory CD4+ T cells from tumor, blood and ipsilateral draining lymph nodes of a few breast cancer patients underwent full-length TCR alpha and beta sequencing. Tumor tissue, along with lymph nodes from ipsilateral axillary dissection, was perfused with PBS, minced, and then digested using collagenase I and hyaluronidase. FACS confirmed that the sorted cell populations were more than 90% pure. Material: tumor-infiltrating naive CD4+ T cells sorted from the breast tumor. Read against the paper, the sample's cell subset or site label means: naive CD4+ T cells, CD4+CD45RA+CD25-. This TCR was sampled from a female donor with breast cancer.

The CDR3 protein sequence reads: CASTHINYGYTF. The DNA sequence follows: TGTGCCAGCACCCACATTAACTATGGCTACACCTTC. This receptor chain uses TRBV28 and TRBJ1-2; a confident D gene designation cannot be given. The CDR1 and CDR2 encoded by the germline V gene are MDHEN and SYDVKM. Trimming at the junction amounts to 7 bases on V and 1 base on J, and the germline ends lie 7 bases apart. The CDR3 spans 12 residues, from the cysteine through the phenylalanine. Of all the DNA, just the CDR3 is kept, 36 bases in frame from base 1.